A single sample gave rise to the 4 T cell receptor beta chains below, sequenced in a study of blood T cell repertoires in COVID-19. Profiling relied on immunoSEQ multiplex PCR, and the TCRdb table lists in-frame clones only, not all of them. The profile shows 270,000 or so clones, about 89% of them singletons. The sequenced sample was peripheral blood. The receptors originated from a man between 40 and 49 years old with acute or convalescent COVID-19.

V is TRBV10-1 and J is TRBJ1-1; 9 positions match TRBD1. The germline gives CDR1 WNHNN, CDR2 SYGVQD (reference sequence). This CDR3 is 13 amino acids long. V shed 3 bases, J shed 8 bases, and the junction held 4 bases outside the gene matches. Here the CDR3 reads CASSDGQGKEAFF. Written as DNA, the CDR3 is TGCGCCAGCAGTGATGGACAGGGGAAGGAAGCTTTCTTT.

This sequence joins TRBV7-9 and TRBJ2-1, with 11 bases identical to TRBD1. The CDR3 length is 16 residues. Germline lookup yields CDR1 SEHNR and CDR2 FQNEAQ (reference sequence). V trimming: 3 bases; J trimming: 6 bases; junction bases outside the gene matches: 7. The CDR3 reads CASSLHGTGGVNEQFF. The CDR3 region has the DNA TGTGCCAGCAGCTTGCATGGGACAGGGGGGGTCAATGAGCAGTTCTTC. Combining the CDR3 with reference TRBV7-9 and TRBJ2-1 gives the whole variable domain DTGVSQNPRHKITKRGQNVTFRCDPISEHNRLYWYRQTLGQGPEFLTYFQNEAQLEKSRLLSDRFSAERPKGSFSTLEIQRTEQGDSAMYLCASSLHGTGGVNEQFFGPGTRLTVL.

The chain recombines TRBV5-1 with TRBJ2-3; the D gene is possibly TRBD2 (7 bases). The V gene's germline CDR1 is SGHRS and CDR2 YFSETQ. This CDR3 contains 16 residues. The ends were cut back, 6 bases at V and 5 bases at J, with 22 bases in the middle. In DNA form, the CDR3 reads TGCGCCAGCACAGGAGAGGGGGGGCCGTGGAAAGATACGCAGTATTTT. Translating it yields CASTGEGGPWKDTQYF.

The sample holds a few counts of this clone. CDR3 sequence (DNA): TGTGCCAGCAGCGTAACAGGGCCGGGCGCTGAAGCTTTCTTT. Translating it yields CASSVTGPGAEAFF. The chain is built from TRBV7-9 and TRBJ1-1; TRBD1 might be the D (6 bases). Germline CDR1 is SEHNR and CDR2 is FQNEAQ (reference sequence). Trimming took 5 bases from V and 6 from J, leaving 16 bases between them. The CDR3 is 14 residues long.